This T cell receptor (beta chain) was recovered during a study of cytomegalovirus exposure and HLA in healthy donors. This clone was detected a few times. PCR amplification relied on 60 Vbeta primers (plus 13 Jbeta primers). Repertoires were generated with immunoSEQ multiplex PCR, while TCRdb's copy carries only in-frame clones and drops some. The sample lists roughly 100,000 clones; approximately 69% were seen once. This CDR3 contains 17 residues. V lost 3 bases to trimming and J lost 4 bases, with 21 bases between them. Germline V lookup: CDR1 ENHRY, CDR2 SYGVKD. This rearrangement joins TRBV10-3 to TRBJ1-1, with D perhaps TRBD1 (5 bases). The sequence derives from a woman aged 45 to 65 in good health and CMV-seropositive. Source material: PBMCs. The CDR3 DNA reads TGTGCCATCAGTGACTCCCCAGGTGGGGGGAGGGTCACTGAAGCTTTCTTT. The encoded protein is CAISDSPGGGRVTEAFF.